The following is a T cell receptor beta chain sequence with its context. Germline assignment: CDR1 MDHEN and CDR2 SYDVKM. V was trimmed by 3 bases and J by 4 bases, leaving 13 bases between them. This CDR3 contains 14 residues. The protocol was immunoSEQ multiplex PCR, while the TCRdb copy is restricted to in-frame clones and leaves out a portion. The sample shows about 51,000 clones, 85% to 95% of them seen only once. This specimen belongs to a study of T cell changes during pregnancy in multiple sclerosis. The sample consisted of CD4+ T cells from peripheral blood mononuclear cells, taken in the third trimester of pregnancy. V usage is TRBV28 and J usage is TRBJ2-7; the D gene is possibly TRBD1 (5 bases). The receptor's source is a female donor with multiple sclerosis, enrolled in a pregnancy study. The CDR3 region has the DNA TGTGCCAGCAGTTTCGCGGACACTCTTTACGAGCAGTACTTC. Translated: CASSFADTLYEQYF.